This T cell receptor beta chain was captured in a study of blood T cell repertoires in COVID-19 (dated by TCRdb to the early 2020s). Context from the whole study: Samples from collaborators originated in the United States, Italy and Spain and spanned both the acute and convalescent phases of COVID-19. The prospective study material was composed of cDNA or gDNA derived from T cells, B-cell-depleted T cells, or PBMCs. Deeply sampled blood TCRbeta repertoires from subjects exposed to, actively infected with, or recovered from COVID-19 were included in the dataset. The repertoires were made available in a free public database intended to serve as a resource for research on the immune response to SARS-CoV-2. The samples were drawn from the first 160 participants of the ongoing ImmuneRACE study and from 1,254 subjects provided by 6 global collaborators. The sample metadata nearly always contained a de-identified subject ID, COVID-19 status, age in years and sex. Where available, HLA class I and class II types were obtained from metadata supplied by the sample provider rather than from assay-based typing. What the study reported, not specific to this receptor: The quantity of clinical and demographic metadata differed by source and by participant and was supplied without curation.

V is shortened by 5 bases, J by 8 bases, and the region joining them spans 15 bases. The germline V gene gives CDR1 as SGHNT and CDR2 as YENEEA. The CDR3 runs 13 residues from the cysteine to the phenylalanine. Only CDR3 DNA is held: 39 bases, read in frame from base 1. TCRbeta CDR3 regions were amplified from genomic DNA using the immunoSEQ Assay, a bias-controlled multiplex PCR. The published analysis was carried out like this. Nucleated cell counts per sample were estimated from amplification of reference gene primers within the assay. Sequence reads were collapsed and filtered to measure the absolute abundance of every unique TCRbeta CDR3 rearrangement. Productive Simpson clonality was computed per sample as the square root of Simpson's diversity index over productive rearrangements. Sourced from immuneACCESS, this table was stored by TCRdb with only in-frame sequences that have V and J called. A share of the clones is absent; for the studies checked, an unresolved V gene accounts for under half, and the remainder has no known explanation. The V and J calls and the clone size are those of that table, but D and trimming were determined from the DNA. Within this sample are some 240,000 clones, with roughly 86% of them counted one time only. The ten largest clones represent about 3.5% of the sample.

Participants in the prospective study were enrolled through a virtual design, were aged roughly 18 to 100 years, and lived in 20 to 30 United States geographic areas. In the prospective study, cohorts were assigned on the basis of participant-reported clinical history obtained from a screening survey and a study questionnaire. Each participant in the prospective study had whole blood, serum and a nasopharyngeal or oropharyngeal swab collected by mobile phlebotomists. Prospective study participants could optionally give additional blood draws and questionnaires over an approximately 2-month period. Prospective study blood samples were shipped either frozen or at room temperature before DNA extraction. In regard to this clone: Its specific antigen is unknown. The input lacks base qualities; no much larger clone sits a single base away.

Source material: PBMCs or T cells enriched from blood (not recorded which). The clonotype originates from a woman aged 40 to 49 with acute COVID-19. The chain couples TRBV11-3 to TRBJ1-1; too little of a D gene remains to name it. The CDR3 corresponds to CASSPEDGKEAFF. DNA sequence: TGTGCCAGCAGCCCCGAGGATGGTAAAGAAGCTTTCTTT.